These 7 T cell receptor beta chains were sequenced from one sample in a study of human T cells and chemical hapten exposure. Noted time point: patch test 2, 6 weeks after DPC sensitization. Treatment in this sample: therapeutic diphenylcyclopropenone sensitization with weekly scalp DPC. TCRdb reprocessed the RACE reads via MiXCR and lists one record per CDR3 protein. This table has over 100,000 distinct CDR3 sequences, roughly a tenth appearing once. Sequenced material: whole blood, taken in connection with sensitization to the hapten diphenylcyclopropenone (DPC). These receptors came from a woman aged 40-49 years with alopecia areata. Some clones in this sample may be carry-over from other donors' samples.

Only a few counts were recorded for this clonotype. Germline is not matched at one junction end, which may reflect a read error. The genes are TRBV7-2 and TRBJ2-3, with 8 bases that match TRBD2. The CDR3 runs 18 residues. CDR1 and CDR2 from the germline V gene are SGHTA and FQGNSA. The DNA of the CDR3 is TGTGCCAGCAACTTAGCGCCCTACGGGACTAGACCCACAGATACGCAGTATTTT. Translated: CASNLAPYGTRPTDTQYF.

This clonotype was seen a handful of times. The chain uses TRBV10-2 and TRBJ1-1; TRBD1 matches at 8 bases. The V gene's germline CDR1 is WSHSY and CDR2 SAAADI. The ends lost 7 bases at V and 2 bases at J; junction bases unmatched: 6. The CDR3 is 14 residues long. The CDR3 bases are TGCGCCAGCATTGGCACAGGGGGAAACACTGAAGCTTTCTTT. This codes for CASIGTGGNTEAFF.

This clonotype was recorded many times. The chain carries TRBV11-2 and TRBJ1-5, with D possibly TRBD1 on 6 matching bases. Trimming took 1 base from V and 5 from J, leaving 12 bases between them. CDR1 and CDR2 from the germline V gene are SGHAT and FQNNGV. The CDR3 runs 15 residues. Written as DNA, the CDR3 is TGTGCCAGCAGCTTAGTAGCTGGGGGCGATCAGCCCCAGCATTTT. Its translation: CASSLVAGGDQPQHF. The full variable domain, completed using reference TRBV11-2 and TRBJ1-5, is EAGVAQSPRYKIIEKRQSVAFWCNPISGHATLYWYQQILGQGPKLLIQFQNNGVVDDSQLPKDRFSAERLKGVDSTLKIQPAKLEDSAVYLCASSLVAGGDQPQHFGDGTRLSIL.

The sample holds one count of this clonotype. The chain combines TRBV2 with TRBJ1-3; D is uncertain. The V gene's germline CDR1 is SNHLY and CDR2 FYNNEI. Trimming shortened V by 4 bases and J by 2 bases, and 15 bases separated the two germline ends. The length of the CDR3 is 16 residues. The DNA of the CDR3 is TGTGCCAGCAGTGTGGAAAGGGATTACCCTGGAAACACCATATATTTT. Translation gives CASSVERDYPGNTIYF.

This rearrangement joins TRBV7-9 to TRBJ2-3; 9 nucleotides line up with TRBD2. Per the germline V gene, CDR1 is SEHNR and CDR2 is FQNEAQ (reference sequence). The CDR3 contains 15 residues. Germline trimming cut 8 bases from V and 4 bases from J; bases unmatched to any gene: 10. CDR3 in amino acids: CASAWISGGSDTQYF. In DNA form, the CDR3 reads TGTGCCAGCGCTTGGATTAGCGGGGGATCAGATACGCAGTATTTT.

This clonotype was seen a handful of times. V gene TRBV28 combines with J gene TRBJ2-2; a possible D gene is TRBD1 (5 bases). There are 15 residues in the CDR3. CDR1 and CDR2 (germline): MDHEN, SYDVKM. Trimming left V 3 bases short and J 15 bases short, with 23 bases between. The CDR3: CASSFSGRTNLGVFF. Written as DNA, the CDR3 is TGTGCCAGCAGTTTTTCGGGCAGAACTAACCTAGGGGTGTTTTTT.

The gene calls are TRBV6-4 and TRBJ2-3; D gene uncertain. V dropped 11 bases and J dropped 1 base, with 16 bases sitting between them. In germline, CDR1 is MRHNA, CDR2 SNTAGT. CDR3 length: 14 amino acids. The chain's CDR3 is CARQPGKGTDTQYF. The DNA for the CDR3 is TGTGCCCGCCAGCCGGGCAAGGGCACAGATACGCAGTATTTT.